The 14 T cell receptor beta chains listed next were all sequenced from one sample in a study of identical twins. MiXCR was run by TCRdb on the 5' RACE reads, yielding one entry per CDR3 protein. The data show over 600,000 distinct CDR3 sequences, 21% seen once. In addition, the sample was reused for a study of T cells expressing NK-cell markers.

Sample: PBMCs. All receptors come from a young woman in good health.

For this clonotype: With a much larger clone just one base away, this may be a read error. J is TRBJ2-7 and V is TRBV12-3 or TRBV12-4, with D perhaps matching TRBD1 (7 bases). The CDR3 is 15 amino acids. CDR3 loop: CASRLGASGGYEQYF. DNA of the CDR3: TGTGCCAGCAGATTAGGTGCGTCAGGGGGGTACGAGCAGTACTTC.

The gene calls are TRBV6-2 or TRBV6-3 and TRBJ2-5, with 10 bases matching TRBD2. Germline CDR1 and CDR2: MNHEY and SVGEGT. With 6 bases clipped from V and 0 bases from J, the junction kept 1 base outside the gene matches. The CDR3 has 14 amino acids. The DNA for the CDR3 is TGTGCCAGCAGACTAGCGGGGAACCAAGAGACCCAGTACTTC. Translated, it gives CASRLAGNQETQYF.

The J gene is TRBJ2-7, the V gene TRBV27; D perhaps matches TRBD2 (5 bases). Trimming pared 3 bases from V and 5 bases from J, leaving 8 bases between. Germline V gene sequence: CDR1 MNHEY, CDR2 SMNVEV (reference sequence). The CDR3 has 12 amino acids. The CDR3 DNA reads TGTGCCAGCAGTTTTCCCGGGAACGAGCAGTACTTC. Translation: CASSFPGNEQYF.

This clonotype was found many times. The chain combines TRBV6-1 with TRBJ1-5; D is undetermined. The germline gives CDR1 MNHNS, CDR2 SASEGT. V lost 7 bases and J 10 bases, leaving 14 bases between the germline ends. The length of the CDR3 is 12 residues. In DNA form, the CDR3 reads TGTGCCAGCACCGCGATTGGTCGCCCCCAGCATTTT. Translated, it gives CASTAIGRPQHF.

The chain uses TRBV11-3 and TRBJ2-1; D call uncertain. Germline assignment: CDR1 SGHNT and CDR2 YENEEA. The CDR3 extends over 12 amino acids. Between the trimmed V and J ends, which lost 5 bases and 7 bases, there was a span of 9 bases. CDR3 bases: TGTGCCAGCAGCACATACAGTAATGAGCAGTTCTTC. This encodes CASSTYSNEQFF.

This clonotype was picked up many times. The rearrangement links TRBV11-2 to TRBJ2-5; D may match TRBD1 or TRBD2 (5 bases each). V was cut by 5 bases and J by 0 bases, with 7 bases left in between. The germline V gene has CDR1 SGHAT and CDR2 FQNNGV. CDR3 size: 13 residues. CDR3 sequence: CASSEGYQETQYF. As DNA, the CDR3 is TGTGCCAGCAGCGAGGGGTACCAAGAGACCCAGTACTTC.

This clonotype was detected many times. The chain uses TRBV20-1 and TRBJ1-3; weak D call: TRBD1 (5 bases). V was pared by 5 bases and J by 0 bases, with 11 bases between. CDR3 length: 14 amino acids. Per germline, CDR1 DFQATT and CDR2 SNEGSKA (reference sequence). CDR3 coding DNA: TGCAGTGCTGGGACGGGACCCTCTGGAAACACCATATATTTT. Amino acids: CSAGTGPSGNTIYF.

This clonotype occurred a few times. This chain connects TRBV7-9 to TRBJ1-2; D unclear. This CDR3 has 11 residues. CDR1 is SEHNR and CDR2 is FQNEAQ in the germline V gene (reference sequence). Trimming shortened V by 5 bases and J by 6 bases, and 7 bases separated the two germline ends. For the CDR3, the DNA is TGTGCCAGCAGCCAAGAGGATGGCTACACCTTC. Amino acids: CASSQEDGYTF.

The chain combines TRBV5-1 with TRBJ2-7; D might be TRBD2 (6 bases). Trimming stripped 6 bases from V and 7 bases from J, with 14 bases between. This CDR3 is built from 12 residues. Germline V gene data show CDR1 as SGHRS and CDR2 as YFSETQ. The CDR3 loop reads CASTAGRKEQYF. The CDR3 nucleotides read TGCGCCAGCACCGCAGGGAGGAAAGAGCAGTACTTC.

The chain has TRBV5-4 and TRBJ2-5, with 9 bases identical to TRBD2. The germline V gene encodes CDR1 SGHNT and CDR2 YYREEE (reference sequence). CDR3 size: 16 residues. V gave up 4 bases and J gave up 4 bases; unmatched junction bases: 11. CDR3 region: CASSGAQTSGRETQYF. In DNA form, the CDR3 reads TGTGCCAGCAGCGGAGCCCAGACTAGCGGAAGAGAGACCCAGTACTTC.

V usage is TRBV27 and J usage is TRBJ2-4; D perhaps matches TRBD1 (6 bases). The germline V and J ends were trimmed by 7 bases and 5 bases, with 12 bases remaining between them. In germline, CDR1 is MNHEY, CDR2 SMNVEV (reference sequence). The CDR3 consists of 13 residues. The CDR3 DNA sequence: TGTGCCAGCAAGACTCCAGGGGAAAACATTCAGTACTTC. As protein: CASKTPGENIQYF.

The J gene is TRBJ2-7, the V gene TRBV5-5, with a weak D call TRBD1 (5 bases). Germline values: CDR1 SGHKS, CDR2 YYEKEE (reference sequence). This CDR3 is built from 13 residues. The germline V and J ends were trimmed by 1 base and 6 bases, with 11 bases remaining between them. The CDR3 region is CASSLTVQGEQYF. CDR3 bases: TGTGCCAGCAGCTTGACAGTCCAGGGCGAGCAGTACTTC.

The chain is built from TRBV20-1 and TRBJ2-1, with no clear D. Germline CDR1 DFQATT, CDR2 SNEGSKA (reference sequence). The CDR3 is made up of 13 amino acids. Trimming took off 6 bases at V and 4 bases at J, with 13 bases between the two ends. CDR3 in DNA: TGCAGTGCGCCCGACTCCCGATACAATGAGCAGTTCTTC. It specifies CSAPDSRYNEQFF.

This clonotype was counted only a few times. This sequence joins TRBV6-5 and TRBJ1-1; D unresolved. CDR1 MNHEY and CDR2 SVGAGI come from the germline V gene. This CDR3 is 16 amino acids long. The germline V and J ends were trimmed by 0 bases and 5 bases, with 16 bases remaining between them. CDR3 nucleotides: TGTGCCAGCAGTTACTCCGCCGCGCTCGAATTAACTGAAGCTTTCTTT. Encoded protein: CASSYSAALELTEAFF.